A single sample is the source of the 18 T cell receptor beta chains below, sequenced in a study of blood T cells in healthy people across ages. A second PCR, run for about 6 to 11 cycles, used a sample-barcoded 5' primer plus a J-beta primer mix. Via MiXCR, TCRdb re-called the 5' RACE reads, giving one row per CDR3 protein. The sample consists of roughly 1,100,000 distinct CDR3 sequences, 25% of them appearing once. These data are also associated with another study on T cells of mothers and their children.

Sequenced material: blood. These receptors were taken from a girl aged 2 to 10 in good health.

This clonotype appeared a few times. The CDR3 ends on some other residue instead of the conserved phenylalanine or tryptophan, so this is likely a read error. No DNA is shown, since the ends of the CDR3 on it are uncertain; the CDR3 is the one TCRdb lists. The chain combines TRBV5-5 with TRBJ2-3; TRBD1 is taken as the D call from the table, unchecked against the DNA. Germline V CDR1 and CDR2: SGHKS, YYEKEE (reference sequence). The CDR3 is 13 residues long, counting both termini. CDR3: CASSSNVWDRERV.

This chain connects TRBV29-1 to TRBJ2-5; D may be TRBD1 or TRBD2 (5 bases each). Germline V gene data show CDR1 as SQVTM and CDR2 as ANQGSEA. The CDR3 loop spans 13 amino acids. Deletions cut 5 bases from V and 5 bases from J, with 15 bases between. CDR3 region: CSVRGVPLETQYF. The CDR3 DNA is TGCAGCGTTCGAGGGGTCCCCCTGGAGACCCAGTACTTC.

The chain has TRBV24-1 and TRBJ2-1; either TRBD1 or TRBD2 may fit D (5 bases each). Germline values: CDR1 KGHDR, CDR2 SFDVKD. The CDR3 runs to 16 residues. V was clipped by 6 bases and J by 2 bases, with 16 bases between them. This CDR3 reads CATSYGRTGAYNEQFF. The CDR3 coding sequence is TGTGCCACCAGTTATGGGAGAACAGGCGCCTACAATGAGCAGTTCTTC.

This clonotype was detected only a few times. The chain is built from TRBV7-9 and TRBJ2-5; unclear D gene. The end of the DNA is better explained by TRBJ2-1, so the J call may be wrong. In germline, CDR1 is SEHNR, CDR2 FQNEAQ (reference sequence). The CDR3 consists of 12 residues. Here the CDR3 DNA reads TGTGCCAGCAGCTTCCACGAGAATGAGCAGTTCTTC. It is translated as CASSFHENEQFF.

The chain joins TRBV2 to TRBJ2-5; D possibly corresponds to TRBD1 (5 bases). Looked up from germline, CDR1 is SNHLY and CDR2 is FYNNEI. The CDR3 extends over 16 amino acids. The V end was cut by 3 bases, the J end by 0 bases, with 14 bases between. The CDR3 DNA is TGTGCCAGCAGTGATCAGCCCGAAGGGGACCAAGAGACCCAGTACTTC. Residues: CASSDQPEGDQETQYF.

The sample holds a few counts of this clonotype. V gene TRBV27 combines with J gene TRBJ2-1, with 12 bases identical to TRBD2. J was trimmed by 5 bases and V by 10 bases; bases with no gene match: 6. Per the germline V gene, CDR1 is MNHEY and CDR2 is SMNVEV (reference sequence). The CDR3 sequence is 14 residues long. In DNA, the CDR3 is TGTGCCACCAGACTAGCGGGAGCAAACAATGAGCAGTTCTTC. This translates into CATRLAGANNEQFF.

This clonotype has a handful of counts. The chain joins TRBV7-9 to TRBJ2-1; no firm D call. The germline V gene has CDR1 SEHNR and CDR2 FQNEAQ (reference sequence). This CDR3 contains 12 residues. Trimming removed 2 bases from V and 10 bases from J, with 9 bases in between. The DNA of the CDR3 is TGTGCCAGCAGCTTACCGAGAACGGAGCAGTTCTTC. Protein product: CASSLPRTEQFF.

This clonotype was detected a few times. V is TRBV10-3 and J is TRBJ2-7; D may match TRBD1 or TRBD2 (5 bases each). The tail of the sequence fits TRBJ2-1 better, so the J call may be wrong. This CDR3 contains 17 residues. The germline CDR1 and CDR2 sequences are ENHRY and SYGVKD. CDR3 in amino acids: CAISDGTSAAPNNEQFF. DNA of the CDR3: TGTGCCATCAGTGATGGGACCTCGGCAGCGCCAAACAATGAGCAGTTCTTC.

V gene TRBV28 combines with J gene TRBJ2-7; 12 bases agree with TRBD2. Germline CDR1 is MDHEN and CDR2 is SYDVKM. This CDR3 region has 17 residues. The V segment lost 2 bases and the J segment 3 bases; nucleotides outside the gene matches: 8. The CDR3 bases are TGTGCCAGCAGTTTAGACCTAGCGGGAGGGCCTGACTACGAGCAGTACTTC. Translation: CASSLDLAGGPDYEQYF.

This clonotype was seen only a few times. This rearrangement joins TRBV7-9 to TRBJ2-2; D perhaps matches TRBD2 (6 bases). Trimming left V 5 bases short and J 5 bases short, with 18 bases between. The germline V gene encodes CDR1 SEHNR and CDR2 FQNEAQ (reference sequence). The CDR3 extends over 16 amino acids. CDR3 amino acids: CASSLSGGTKTGELFF. CDR3 in DNA: TGTGCCAGCAGCCTCTCCGGGGGTACAAAAACCGGGGAGCTGTTTTTT.

This clonotype was seen a few times. The J gene is TRBJ2-2, the V gene TRBV29-1; perhaps TRBD2 as D (6 bases). Between the trimmed V and J ends, which lost 7 bases and 3 bases, there was a span of 12 bases. Germline CDR1 is SQVTM and CDR2 is ANQGSEA. The CDR3 sequence is 13 residues long. The CDR3 reads CSAGGDYTGELFF. CDR3 sequence (DNA): TGCAGCGCTGGAGGGGACTACACCGGGGAGCTGTTTTTT.

The V call is TRBV29-1, the J call TRBJ2-3; maybe TRBD2 (5 bases). V gave up 4 bases and J gave up 2 bases, with 7 bases separating them. The CDR3 spans 12 residues. Germline V CDR1 and CDR2: SQVTM, ANQGSEA. The DNA for the CDR3 is TGCAGCGTTGCGGGGTTCACAGATACGCAGTATTTT. Translated, it gives CSVAGFTDTQYF.

This clonotype was counted many times. The DNA for the CDR3 is TGTGCCAGCAGTCACTCGGGCGGGTACAATGAGCAGTTCTTC. As protein: CASSHSGGYNEQFF. The J gene is TRBJ2-1, the V gene TRBV12-3 or TRBV12-4, with D possibly being TRBD2 (5 bases). With 5 bases removed from V and 4 bases from J, the gap between germline ends came to 12 bases. This CDR3 has 14 residues.

The gene calls are TRBV3-1 and TRBJ2-5, with a tentative D call TRBD2 (5 bases). This CDR3 comprises 15 residues. V was cut by 0 bases and J by 7 bases, with 15 bases left in between. Germline CDR1 and CDR2: LGHDT and YNNKEL (reference sequence). CDR3 in DNA: TGTGCCAGCAGCCAAGATTCAACTAGGTCACGGACCCAGTACTTC. Translated: CASSQDSTRSRTQYF.

The chain recombines TRBV2 with TRBJ2-2, with TRBD2 identical over 10 bases. J lost 8 bases, V lost 6 bases, and 9 bases had no gene match. CDR1 SNHLY and CDR2 FYNNEI come from the germline V gene. The CDR3 has 15 residues. Here the CDR3 reads CASRAGTSVFGELFF. CDR3 sequence (DNA): TGTGCCAGCAGAGCCGGGACTAGCGTATTTGGGGAGCTGTTTTTT.

DNA for the CDR3: TGTGCCACCGGACAACTAAGGGAGAAGGGGGATACGCAGTATTTT. Translated, it gives CATGQLREKGDTQYF. The V call is TRBV19, the J call TRBJ2-3, with D perhaps TRBD1 or TRBD2 (5 bases each). The germline gives CDR1 LNHDA, CDR2 SQIVND (reference sequence). Trimming pared 10 bases from V and 6 bases from J, leaving 23 bases between. The CDR3 sequence is 15 residues long.

The CDR3 DNA sequence: TGCAGCGCGGGTTCGAGTTTGAACACTGAAGCTTTCTTT. It codes for CSAGSSLNTEAFF. This rearrangement joins TRBV20-1 to TRBJ1-1; D is unclear. Germline CDR1 DFQATT, CDR2 SNEGSKA (reference sequence). The CDR3 covers 13 residues.

This clonotype showed up many times. The V call is TRBV20-1, the J call TRBJ2-7, with D unclear. This CDR3 has 14 amino acids. V lost 0 bases and J lost 3, with 12 bases in between. Germline assignment: CDR1 DFQATT and CDR2 SNEGSKA (reference sequence). The CDR3 sequence is CSARDAIRDYEQYF. The CDR3 DNA sequence: TGCAGTGCTAGAGATGCGATTAGAGACTACGAGCAGTACTTC.